The text below deals with one TCR beta chain. This sample includes further DNA sequences coding for the same CDR3. Method: immunoSEQ multiplex PCR; TCRdb's copy keeps in-frame clones and lacks some. The data hold 150,000 to 200,000 clones, with about nine tenths observed a single time. These data are taken from a study of control samples from healthy donors and cancer patients. Source material: blood. This receptor was obtained from a woman aged 25 to 39 in good health.

The CDR3 region is CASSPGSQETQYF. The CDR3 bases are TGTGCCAGCTCACCAGGCTCCCAAGAGACCCAGTACTTC. V is TRBV18 and J is TRBJ2-5; D unclear. V shed 2 bases and J shed 1 base, with 5 bases lying between them. Germline V gene lookup returns CDR1 KGHSH and CDR2 LQKENI. The CDR3 spans 13 residues. Based on the CDR3 plus reference TRBV18 and TRBJ2-5, the full variable domain is NAGVMQNPRHLVRRRGQEARLRCSPMKGHSHVYWYRQLPEEGLKFMVYLQKENIIDESGMPKERFSAEFPKEGPSILRIQQVVRGDSAAYFCASSPGSQETQYFGPGTRLLVL.